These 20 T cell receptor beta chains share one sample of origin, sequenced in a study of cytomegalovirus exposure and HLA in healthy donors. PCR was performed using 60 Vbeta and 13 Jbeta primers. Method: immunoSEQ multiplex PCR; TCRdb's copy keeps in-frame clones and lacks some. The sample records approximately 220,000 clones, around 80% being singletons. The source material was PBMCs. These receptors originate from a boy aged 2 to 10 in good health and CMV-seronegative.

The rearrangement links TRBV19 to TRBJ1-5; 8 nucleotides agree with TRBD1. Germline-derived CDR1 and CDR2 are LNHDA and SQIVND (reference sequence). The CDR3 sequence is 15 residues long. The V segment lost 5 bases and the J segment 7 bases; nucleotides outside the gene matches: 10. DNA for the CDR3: TGTGCCAGTAGTCCTCGACAGGGGTCACGACAGCCCCAGCATTTT. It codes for CASSPRQGSRQPQHF.

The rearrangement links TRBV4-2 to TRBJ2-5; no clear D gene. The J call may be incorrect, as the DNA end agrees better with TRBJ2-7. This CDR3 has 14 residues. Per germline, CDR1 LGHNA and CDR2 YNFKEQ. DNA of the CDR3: TGTGCCAGCAGCCAACTAGGCTCCATCTACGAGCAGTACTTC. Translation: CASSQLGSIYEQYF.

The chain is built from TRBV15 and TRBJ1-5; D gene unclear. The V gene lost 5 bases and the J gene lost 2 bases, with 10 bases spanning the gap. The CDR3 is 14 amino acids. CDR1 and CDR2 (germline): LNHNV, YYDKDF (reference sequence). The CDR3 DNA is TGTGCCACCAGCGGGAGGGAGGGCAATCAGCCCCAGCATTTT. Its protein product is CATSGREGNQPQHF.

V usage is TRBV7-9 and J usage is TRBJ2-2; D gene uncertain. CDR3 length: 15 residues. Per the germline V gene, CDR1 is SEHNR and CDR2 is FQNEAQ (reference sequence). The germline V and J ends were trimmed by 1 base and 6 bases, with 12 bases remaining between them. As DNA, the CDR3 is TGTGCCAGCAGCTTAGTGCTCTTGGCCCCCGGGGAGCTGTTTTTT. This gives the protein CASSLVLLAPGELFF. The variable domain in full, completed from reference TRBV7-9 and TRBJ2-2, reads DTGVSQNPRHKITKRGQNVTFRCDPISEHNRLYWYRQTLGQGPEFLTYFQNEAQLEKSRLLSDRFSAERPKGSFSTLEIQRTEQGDSAMYLCASSLVLLAPGELFFGEGSRLTVL.

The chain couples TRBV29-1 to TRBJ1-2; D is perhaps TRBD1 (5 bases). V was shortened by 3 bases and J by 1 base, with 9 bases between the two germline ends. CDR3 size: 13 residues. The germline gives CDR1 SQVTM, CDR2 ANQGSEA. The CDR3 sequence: CSVDPGVNYGYTF. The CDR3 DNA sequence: TGCAGCGTTGACCCGGGGGTTAACTATGGCTACACCTTC. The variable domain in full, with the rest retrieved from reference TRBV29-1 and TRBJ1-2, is SAVISQKPSRDICQRGTSLTIQCQVDSQVTMMFWYRQQPGQSLTLIATANQGSEATYESGFVIDKFPISRPNLTFSTLTVSNMSPEDSSIYLCSVDPGVNYGYTFGSGTRLTVV.

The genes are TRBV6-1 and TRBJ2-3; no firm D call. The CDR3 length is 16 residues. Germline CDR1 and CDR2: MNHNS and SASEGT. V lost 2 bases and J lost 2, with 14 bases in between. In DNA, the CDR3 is TGTGCCAGCAGTGAAACCTACTCCCTCAACACAGATACGCAGTATTTT. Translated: CASSETYSLNTDTQYF.

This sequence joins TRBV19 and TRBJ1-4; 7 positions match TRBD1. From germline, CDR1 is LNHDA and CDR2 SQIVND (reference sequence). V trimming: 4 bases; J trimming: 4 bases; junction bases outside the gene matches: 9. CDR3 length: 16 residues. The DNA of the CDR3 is TGTGCCAGTAGTACCGGACAGGCCACAGATAATGAAAAACTGTTTTTT. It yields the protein CASSTGQATDNEKLFF.

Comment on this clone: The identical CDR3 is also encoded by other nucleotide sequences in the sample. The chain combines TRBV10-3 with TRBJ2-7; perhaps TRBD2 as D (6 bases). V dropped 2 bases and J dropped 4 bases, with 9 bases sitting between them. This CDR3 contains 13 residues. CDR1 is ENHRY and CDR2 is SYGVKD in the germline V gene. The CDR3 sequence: CAISETGGYEQYF. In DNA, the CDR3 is TGTGCCATCAGTGAGACCGGGGGATACGAGCAGTACTTC.

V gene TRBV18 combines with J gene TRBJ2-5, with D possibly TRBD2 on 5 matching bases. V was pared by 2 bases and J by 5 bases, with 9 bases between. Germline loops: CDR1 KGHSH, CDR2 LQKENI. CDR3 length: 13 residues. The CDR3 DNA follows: TGTGCCAGCTCACCAGGGCAGCGGGAGACCCAGTACTTC. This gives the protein CASSPGQRETQYF.

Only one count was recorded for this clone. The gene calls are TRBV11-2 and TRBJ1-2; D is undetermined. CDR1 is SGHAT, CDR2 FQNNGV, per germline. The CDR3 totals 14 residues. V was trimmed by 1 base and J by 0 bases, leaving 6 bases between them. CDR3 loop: CASSLAQANYGYTF. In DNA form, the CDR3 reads TGTGCCAGCAGCTTAGCGCAGGCTAACTATGGCTACACCTTC.

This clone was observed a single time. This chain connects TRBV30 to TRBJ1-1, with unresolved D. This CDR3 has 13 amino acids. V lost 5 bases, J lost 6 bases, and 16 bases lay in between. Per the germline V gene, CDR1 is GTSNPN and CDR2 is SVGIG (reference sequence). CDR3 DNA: TGTGCCTGGCAGAAAGGGCTGGAGGCTGAAGCTTTCTTT. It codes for CAWQKGLEAEAFF.

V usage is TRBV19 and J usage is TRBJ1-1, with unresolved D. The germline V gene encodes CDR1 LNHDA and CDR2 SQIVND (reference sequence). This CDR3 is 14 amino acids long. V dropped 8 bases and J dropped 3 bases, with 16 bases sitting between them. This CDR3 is CASSQTEWYTEAFF. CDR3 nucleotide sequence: TGTGCCAGTTCCCAGACTGAGTGGTACACTGAAGCTTTCTTT.

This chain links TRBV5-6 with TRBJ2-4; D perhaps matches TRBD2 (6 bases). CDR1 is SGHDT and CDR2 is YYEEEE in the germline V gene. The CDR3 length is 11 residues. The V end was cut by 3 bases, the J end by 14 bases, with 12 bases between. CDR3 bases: TGTGCCAGCAGCTCGGAGGGTTTCGAGTACTTC. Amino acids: CASSSEGFEYF.

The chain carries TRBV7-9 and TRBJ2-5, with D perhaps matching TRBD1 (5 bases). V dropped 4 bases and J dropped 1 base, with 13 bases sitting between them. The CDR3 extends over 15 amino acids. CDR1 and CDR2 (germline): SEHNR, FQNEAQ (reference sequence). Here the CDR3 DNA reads TGTGCCAGCAGCTCCCAGTCGACAGCCCAAGAGACCCAGTACTTC. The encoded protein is CASSSQSTAQETQYF.

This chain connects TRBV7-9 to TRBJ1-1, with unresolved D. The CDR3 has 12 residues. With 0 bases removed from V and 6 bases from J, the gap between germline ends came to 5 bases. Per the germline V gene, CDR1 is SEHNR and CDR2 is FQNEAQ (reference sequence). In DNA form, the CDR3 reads TGTGCCAGCAGCTTAGCAATCGCTGAAGCTTTCTTT. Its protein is CASSLAIAEAFF. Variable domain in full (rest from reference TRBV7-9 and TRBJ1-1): DTGVSQNPRHKITKRGQNVTFRCDPISEHNRLYWYRQTLGQGPEFLTYFQNEAQLEKSRLLSDRFSAERPKGSFSTLEIQRTEQGDSAMYLCASSLAIAEAFFGQGTRLTVV.

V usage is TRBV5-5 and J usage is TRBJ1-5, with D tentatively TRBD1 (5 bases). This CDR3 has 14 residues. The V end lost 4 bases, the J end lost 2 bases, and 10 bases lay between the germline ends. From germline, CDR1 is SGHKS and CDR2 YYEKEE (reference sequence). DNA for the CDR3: TGTGCCAGCAGCCCCGCGGGGGGCAATCAGCCCCAGCATTTT. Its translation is CASSPAGGNQPQHF.

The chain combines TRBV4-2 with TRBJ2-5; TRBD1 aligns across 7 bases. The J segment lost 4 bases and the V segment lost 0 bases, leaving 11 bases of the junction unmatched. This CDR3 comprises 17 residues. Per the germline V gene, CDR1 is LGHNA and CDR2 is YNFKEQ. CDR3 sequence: CASSQEWLTGEIETQYF. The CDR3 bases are TGTGCCAGCAGCCAAGAATGGCTTACAGGGGAAATAGAGACCCAGTACTTC.

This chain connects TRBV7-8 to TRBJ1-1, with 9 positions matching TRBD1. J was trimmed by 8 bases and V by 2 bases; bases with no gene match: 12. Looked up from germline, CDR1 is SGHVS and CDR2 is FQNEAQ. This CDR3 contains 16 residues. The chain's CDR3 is CASSLRTRTGETEAFF. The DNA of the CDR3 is TGTGCCAGCAGCTTAAGAACCCGGACAGGGGAAACAGAAGCTTTCTTT.

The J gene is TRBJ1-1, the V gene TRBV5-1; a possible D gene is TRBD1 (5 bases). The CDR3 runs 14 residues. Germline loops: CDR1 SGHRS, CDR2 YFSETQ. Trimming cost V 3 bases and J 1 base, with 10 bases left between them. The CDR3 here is CASSSVGQNTEAFF. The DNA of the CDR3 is TGCGCCAGCAGCTCGGTAGGACAGAACACTGAAGCTTTCTTT.

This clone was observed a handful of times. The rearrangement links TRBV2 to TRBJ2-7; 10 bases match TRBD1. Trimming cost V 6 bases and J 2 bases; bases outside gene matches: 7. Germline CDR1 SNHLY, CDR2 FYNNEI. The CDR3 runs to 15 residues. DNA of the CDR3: TGTGCCAGCAGAGGGGACAGGGGACGACCCTACGAGCAGTACTTC. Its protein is CASRGDRGRPYEQYF.